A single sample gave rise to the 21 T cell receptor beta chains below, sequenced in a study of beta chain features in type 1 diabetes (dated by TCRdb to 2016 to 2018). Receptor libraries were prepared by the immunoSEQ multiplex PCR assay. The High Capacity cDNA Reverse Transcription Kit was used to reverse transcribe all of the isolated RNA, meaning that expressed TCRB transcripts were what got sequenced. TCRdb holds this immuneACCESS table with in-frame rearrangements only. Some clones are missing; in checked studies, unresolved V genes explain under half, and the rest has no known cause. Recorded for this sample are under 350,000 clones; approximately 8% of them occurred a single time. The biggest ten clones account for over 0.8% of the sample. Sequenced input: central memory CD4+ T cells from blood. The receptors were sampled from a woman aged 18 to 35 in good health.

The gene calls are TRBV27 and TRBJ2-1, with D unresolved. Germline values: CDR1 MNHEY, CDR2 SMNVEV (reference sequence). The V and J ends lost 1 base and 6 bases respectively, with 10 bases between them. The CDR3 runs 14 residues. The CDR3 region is CASSLYYEVNEQFF. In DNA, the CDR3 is TGTGCCAGCAGTTTATACTATGAAGTCAATGAGCAGTTCTTC.

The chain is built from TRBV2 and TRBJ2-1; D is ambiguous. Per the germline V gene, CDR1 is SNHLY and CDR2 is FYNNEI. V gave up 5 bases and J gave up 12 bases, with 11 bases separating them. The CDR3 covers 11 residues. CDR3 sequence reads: CASSPSQVQFF. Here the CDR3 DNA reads TGTGCCAGCAGTCCCTCTCAAGTGCAGTTCTTC.

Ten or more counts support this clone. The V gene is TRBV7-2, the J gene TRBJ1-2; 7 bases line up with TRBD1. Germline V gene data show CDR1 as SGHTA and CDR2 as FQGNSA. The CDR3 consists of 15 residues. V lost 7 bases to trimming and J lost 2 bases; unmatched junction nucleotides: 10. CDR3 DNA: TGTGCCAGCACCGACGGCCCGGACAGGAACTATGGCTACACCTTC. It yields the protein CASTDGPDRNYGYTF.

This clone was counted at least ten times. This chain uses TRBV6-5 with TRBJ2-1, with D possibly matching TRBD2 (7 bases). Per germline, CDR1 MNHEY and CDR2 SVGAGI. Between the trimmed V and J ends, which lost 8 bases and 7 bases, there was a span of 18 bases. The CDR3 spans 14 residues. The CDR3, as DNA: TGTGCCAGCCAGACCCGGGGGGCCTGGAATGAGCAGTTCTTC. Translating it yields CASQTRGAWNEQFF.

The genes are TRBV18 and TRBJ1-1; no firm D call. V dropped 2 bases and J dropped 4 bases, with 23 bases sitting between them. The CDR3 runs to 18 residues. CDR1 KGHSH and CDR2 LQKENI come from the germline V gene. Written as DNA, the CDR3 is TGTGCCAGCTCACCATTAACCGTATTCCACCACCGGGGCACTGAAGCTTTCTTT. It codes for CASSPLTVFHHRGTEAFF.

Here the CDR3 reads CAWSVPGQYGYTF. In DNA, the CDR3 is TGTGCCTGGAGTGTACCGGGGCAGTATGGCTACACCTTC. V and J are TRBV30 and TRBJ1-2; tentatively, D is TRBD1 (5 bases). V gave up 0 bases and J gave up 5 bases, with 10 bases separating them. Germline-derived CDR1 and CDR2 are GTSNPN and SVGIG (reference sequence). The CDR3 spans 13 residues.

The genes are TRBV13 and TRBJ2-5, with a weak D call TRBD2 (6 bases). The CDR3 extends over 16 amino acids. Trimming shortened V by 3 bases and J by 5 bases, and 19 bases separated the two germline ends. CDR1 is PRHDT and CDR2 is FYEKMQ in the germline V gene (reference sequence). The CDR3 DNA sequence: TGTGCCAGCAGCTTTTCTTTGCGCGGGACCGGGGAGACCCAGTACTTC. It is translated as CASSFSLRGTGETQYF.

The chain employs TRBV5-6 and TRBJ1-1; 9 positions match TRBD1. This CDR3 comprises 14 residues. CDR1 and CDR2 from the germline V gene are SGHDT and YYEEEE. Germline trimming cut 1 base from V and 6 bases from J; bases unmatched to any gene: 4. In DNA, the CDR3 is TGTGCCAGCAGCTTGAACAGGGGGCAATCTGAAGCTTTCTTT. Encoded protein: CASSLNRGQSEAFF. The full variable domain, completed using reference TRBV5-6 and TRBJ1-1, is DAGVTQSPTHLIKTRGQQVTLRCSPKSGHDTVSWYQQALGQGPQFIFQYYEEEERQRGNFPDRFSGHQFPNYSSELNVNALLLGDSALYLCASSLNRGQSEAFFGQGTRLTVV.

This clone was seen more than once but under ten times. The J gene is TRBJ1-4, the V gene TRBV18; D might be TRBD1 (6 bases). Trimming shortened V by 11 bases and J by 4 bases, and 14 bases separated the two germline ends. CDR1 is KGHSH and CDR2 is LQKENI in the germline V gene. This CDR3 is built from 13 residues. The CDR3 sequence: CAATDSLNEKLFF. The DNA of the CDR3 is TGTGCCGCGACGGACAGCCTTAATGAAAAACTGTTTTTT.

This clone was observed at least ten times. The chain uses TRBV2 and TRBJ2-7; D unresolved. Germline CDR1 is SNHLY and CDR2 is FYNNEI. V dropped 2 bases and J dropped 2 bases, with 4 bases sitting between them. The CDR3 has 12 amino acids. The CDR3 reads CASSEQAYEQYV. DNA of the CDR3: TGTGCCAGCAGTGAACAGGCCTACGAGCAGTACGTC.

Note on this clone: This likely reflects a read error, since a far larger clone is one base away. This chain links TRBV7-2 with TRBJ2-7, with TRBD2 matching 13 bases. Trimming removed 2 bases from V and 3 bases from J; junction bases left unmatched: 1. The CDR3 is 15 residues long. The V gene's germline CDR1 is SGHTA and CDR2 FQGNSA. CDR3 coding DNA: TGTGCCAGCAGCTTAACTAGCGGGGGGGTCTACGAGCAGTACGTC. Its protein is CASSLTSGGVYEQYV.

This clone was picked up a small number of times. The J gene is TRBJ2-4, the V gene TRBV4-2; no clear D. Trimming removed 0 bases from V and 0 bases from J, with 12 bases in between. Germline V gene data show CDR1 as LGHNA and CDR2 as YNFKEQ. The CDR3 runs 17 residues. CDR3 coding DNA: TGTGCCAGCAGCCAAGATCATACAGTGTCAGCCAAAAACATTCAGTACTTC. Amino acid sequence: CASSQDHTVSAKNIQYF.

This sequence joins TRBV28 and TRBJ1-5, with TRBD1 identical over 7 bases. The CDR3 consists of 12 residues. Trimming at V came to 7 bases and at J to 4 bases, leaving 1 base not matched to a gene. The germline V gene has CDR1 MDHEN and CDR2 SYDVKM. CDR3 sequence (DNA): TGTGCCAGCACAGGGGGAAATCAGCCCCAGCATTTT. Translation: CASTGGNQPQHF.

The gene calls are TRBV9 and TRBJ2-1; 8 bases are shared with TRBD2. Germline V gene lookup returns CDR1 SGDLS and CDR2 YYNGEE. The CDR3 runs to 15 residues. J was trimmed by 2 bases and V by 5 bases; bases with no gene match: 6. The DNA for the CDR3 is TGTGCCAGCAGTTTCAGCGGGAGCCCCTACAATGAGCAGTTCTTC. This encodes CASSFSGSPYNEQFF.

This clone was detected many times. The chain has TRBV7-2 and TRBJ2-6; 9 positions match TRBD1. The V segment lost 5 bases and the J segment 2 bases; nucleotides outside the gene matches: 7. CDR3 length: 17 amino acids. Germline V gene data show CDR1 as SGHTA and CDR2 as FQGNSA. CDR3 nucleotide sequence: TGTGCCAGCAGCCCGGGACAGGGCCTCGCTGGGGCCAACGTCCTGACTTTC. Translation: CASSPGQGLAGANVLTF.

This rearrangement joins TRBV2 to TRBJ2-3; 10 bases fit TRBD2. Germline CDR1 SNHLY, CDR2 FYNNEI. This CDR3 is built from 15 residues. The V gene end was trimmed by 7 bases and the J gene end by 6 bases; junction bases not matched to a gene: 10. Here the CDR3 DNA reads TGTGCCAGCATGGCAAACAGCGGGAGGGCCGATACGCAGTATTTT. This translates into CASMANSGRADTQYF.

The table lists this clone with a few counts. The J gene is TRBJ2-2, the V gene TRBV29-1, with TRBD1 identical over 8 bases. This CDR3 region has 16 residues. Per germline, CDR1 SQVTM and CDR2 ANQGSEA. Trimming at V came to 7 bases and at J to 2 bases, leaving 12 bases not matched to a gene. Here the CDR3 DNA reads TGCAGCGCAGGACAGGGTGTGGGGGCAAACACCGGGGAGCTGTTTTTT. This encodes CSAGQGVGANTGELFF.

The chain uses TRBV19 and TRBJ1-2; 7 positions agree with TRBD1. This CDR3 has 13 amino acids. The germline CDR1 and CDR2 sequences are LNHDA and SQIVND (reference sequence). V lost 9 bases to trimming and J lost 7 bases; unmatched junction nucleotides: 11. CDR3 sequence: CASQQGPTFGYTF. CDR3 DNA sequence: TGTGCCAGCCAACAGGGGCCTACTTTTGGCTACACCTTC.

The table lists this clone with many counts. DNA for the CDR3: TGCGCCAGCAGCCGGAGCCGGGGGAGTAGCTCCTACGAGCAGTACTTC. This encodes CASSRSRGSSSYEQYF. The J gene is TRBJ2-7, the V gene TRBV4-3, with D tentatively TRBD2 (6 bases). There are 16 residues in the CDR3. With 4 bases removed from V and 0 bases from J, the gap between germline ends came to 16 bases. Germline assignment: CDR1 LGHNA and CDR2 YSLEER.

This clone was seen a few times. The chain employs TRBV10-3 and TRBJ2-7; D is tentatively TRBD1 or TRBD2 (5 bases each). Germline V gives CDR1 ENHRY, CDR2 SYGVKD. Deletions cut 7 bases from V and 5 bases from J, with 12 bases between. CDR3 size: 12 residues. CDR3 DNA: TGTGCCATCAACCCTGGGGGAGACGAGCAGTACTTC. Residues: CAINPGGDEQYF.

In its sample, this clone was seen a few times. In DNA, the CDR3 is TGCGCCAGCAGCCAAGTATTTACAGGGCTGGGGGAGACCCAGTACTTC. As protein: CASSQVFTGLGETQYF. The chain has TRBV4-1 and TRBJ2-5, with D possibly TRBD1 on 6 matching bases. CDR1 and CDR2 (germline): MGHRA, YSYEKL. V was clipped by 1 base and J by 5 bases, with 17 bases between them. The CDR3 contains 16 residues.